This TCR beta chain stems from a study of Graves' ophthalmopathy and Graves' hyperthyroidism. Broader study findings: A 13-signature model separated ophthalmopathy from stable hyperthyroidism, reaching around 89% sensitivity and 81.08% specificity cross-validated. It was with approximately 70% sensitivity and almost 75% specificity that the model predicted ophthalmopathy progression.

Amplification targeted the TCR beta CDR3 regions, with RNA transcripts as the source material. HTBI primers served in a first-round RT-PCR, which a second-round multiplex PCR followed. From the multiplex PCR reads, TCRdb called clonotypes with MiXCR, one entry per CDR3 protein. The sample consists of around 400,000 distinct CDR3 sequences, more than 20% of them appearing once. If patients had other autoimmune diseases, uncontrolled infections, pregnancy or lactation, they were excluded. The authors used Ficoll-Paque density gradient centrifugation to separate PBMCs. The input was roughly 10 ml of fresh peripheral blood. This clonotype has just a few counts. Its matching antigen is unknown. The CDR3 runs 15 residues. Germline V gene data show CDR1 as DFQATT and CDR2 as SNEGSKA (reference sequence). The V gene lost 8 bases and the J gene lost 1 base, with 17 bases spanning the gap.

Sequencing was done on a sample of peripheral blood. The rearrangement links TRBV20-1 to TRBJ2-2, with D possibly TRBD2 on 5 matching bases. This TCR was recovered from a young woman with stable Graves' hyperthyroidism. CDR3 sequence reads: CSRVALAGNTGELFF. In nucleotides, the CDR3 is TGCAGTCGGGTAGCGTTGGCGGGGAACACCGGGGAGCTGTTTTTT.